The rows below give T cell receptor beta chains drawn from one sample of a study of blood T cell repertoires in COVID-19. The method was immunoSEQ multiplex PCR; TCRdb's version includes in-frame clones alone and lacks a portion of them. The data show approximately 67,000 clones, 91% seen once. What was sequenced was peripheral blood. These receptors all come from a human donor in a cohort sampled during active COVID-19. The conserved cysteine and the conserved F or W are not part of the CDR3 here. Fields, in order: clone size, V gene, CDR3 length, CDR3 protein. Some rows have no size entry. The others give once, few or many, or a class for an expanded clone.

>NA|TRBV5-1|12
ASSLQVNEETQY
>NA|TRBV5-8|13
ASSLEGGAGETQY
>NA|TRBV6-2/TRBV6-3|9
ASSPRTTQY
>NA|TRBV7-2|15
ASSLAAGAGANYGYT
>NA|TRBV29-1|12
SVEDDRVGTEAF
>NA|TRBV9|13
ASSPGLAEHNEQF
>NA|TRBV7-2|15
ASTIQVGTGPYNEQF
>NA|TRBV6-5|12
AGAPSVPVYTQY
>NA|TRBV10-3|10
AISEGGGTQY
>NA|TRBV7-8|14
ASSSGFQYNTGELF
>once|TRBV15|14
ATSRDRAGGSYGYT
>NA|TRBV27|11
ASSSVGPPSIY
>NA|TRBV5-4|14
ASSLYLMGDGSPLH
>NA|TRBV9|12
ASSVEANNSPLH
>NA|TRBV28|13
ASSRSGSRYNEQF
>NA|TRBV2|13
ASSVQGLSAGELF
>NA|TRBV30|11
AWSRDSNSPLH
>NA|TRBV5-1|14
ASSLAWGGVMYEQY
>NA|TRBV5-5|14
ASSLVPDSSGNTIY
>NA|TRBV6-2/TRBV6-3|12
ASSYPGLHNEQF
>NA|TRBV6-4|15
ASRTGASGRSYNEQF
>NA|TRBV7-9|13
ASSLVSGYGNTIY
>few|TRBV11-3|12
ASSLDSWTGELF
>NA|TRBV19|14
ASSPTGGAKVGEAF
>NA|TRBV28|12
ASSLYSGNQPQH
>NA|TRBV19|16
ASSMKFSGLEKTNEQF
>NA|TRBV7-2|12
ASSLALQDTEAF
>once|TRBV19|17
ASSIIQLAGGGSYNEQF
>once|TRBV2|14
ASFAREGSYNSPLH
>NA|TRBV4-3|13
ASSHLVTSSYEQY
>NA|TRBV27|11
ASSPGVNNEQF
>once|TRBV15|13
ATSRETRVSYEQY
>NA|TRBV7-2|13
ASSPGLVERNEQF
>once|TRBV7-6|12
ASSLGLAFHEQY
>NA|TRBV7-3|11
ASSFRTGTEAF
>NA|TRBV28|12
ASSLSGVDQPQH
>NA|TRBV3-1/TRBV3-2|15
ASSQTRGRGTFYEQY